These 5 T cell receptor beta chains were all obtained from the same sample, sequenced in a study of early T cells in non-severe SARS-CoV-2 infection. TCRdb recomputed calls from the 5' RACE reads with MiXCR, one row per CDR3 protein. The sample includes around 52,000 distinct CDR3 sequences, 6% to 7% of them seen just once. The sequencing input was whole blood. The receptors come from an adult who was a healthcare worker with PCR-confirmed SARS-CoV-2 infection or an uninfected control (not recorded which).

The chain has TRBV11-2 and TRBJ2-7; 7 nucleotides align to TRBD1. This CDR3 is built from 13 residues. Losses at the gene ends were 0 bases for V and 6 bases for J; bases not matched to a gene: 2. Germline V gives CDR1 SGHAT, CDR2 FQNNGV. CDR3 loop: CASSLDRGREQYF. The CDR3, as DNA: TGTGCCAGCAGCTTAGATAGGGGGCGCGAGCAGTACTTC.

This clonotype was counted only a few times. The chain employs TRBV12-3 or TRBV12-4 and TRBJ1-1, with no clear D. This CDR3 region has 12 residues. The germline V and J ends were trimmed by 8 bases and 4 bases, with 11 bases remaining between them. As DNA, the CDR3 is TGTGCCAGCCCTCTAGGATCCACTGAAGCTTTCTTT. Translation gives CASPLGSTEAFF.

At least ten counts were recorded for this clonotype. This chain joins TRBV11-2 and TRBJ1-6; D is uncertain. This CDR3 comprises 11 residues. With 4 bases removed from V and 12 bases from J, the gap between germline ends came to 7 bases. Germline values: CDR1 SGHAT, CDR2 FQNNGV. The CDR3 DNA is TGTGCCAGCAGCTCTTACGGACCCCTCCACTTT. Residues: CASSSYGPLHF.

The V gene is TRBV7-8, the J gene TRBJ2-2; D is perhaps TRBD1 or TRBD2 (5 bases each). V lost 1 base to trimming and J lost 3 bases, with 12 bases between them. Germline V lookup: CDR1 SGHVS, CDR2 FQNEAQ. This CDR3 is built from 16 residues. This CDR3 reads CASSLVGTLDTGELFF. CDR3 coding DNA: TGTGCCAGCAGCTTAGTAGGGACCCTCGACACCGGGGAGCTGTTTTTT.

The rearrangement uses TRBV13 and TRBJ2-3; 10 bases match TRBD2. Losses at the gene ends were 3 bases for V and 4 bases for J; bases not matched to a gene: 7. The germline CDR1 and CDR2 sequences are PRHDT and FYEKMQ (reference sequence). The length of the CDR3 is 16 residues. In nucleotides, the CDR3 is TGTGCCAGCAGCTTCCACAGCGGGGGGGCCCCAGATACGCAGTATTTT. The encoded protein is CASSFHSGGAPDTQYF.